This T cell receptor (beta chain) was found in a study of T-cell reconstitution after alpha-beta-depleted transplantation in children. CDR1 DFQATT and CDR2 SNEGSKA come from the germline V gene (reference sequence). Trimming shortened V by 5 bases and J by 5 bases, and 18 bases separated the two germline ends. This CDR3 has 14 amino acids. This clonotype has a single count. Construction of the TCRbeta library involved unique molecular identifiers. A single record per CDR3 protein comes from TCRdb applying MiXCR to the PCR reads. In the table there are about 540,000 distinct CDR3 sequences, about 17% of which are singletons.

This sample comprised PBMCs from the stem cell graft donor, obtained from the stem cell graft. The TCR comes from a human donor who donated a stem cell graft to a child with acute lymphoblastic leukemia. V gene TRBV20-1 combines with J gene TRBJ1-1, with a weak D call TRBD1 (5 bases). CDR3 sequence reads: CSAGTPAVDTEAFF. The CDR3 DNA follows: TGCAGTGCTGGGACCCCGGCGGTAGATACTGAAGCTTTCTTT.